A selection of T cell receptor beta chains follows, all from one sample in a study of T cells in tuberculosis. The protocol was immunoSEQ multiplex PCR, while the TCRdb copy is restricted to in-frame clones and leaves out a portion. The sample lists tens of thousands of clones, roughly 90% occurring once. The sequenced sample was PBMCs. These receptors all come from a donor aged 10 to 29 with latent tuberculosis or without tuberculosis infection. Some clones in this sample may be carry-over from other donors' samples. CDR3s include the opening cysteine and the closing phenylalanine or tryptophan. The D gene is left open where the match is weak. Rows may omit the clone size; those that give it use once, few, many or a size class.

v_call,j_call,d_call,clone_size,cdr3_nt,cdr3_aa
TRBV27,TRBJ1-3,TRBD1,.,TGTGCCAGCATTGACAGGGCTGGAAACACCATATATTTT,CASIDRAGNTIYF
TRBV7-9,TRBJ2-1,.,.,TGTGCCAGCAGCCCCGGGACTGTTGTTGAGCAGTTCTTC,CASSPGTVVEQFF
TRBV6-5,TRBJ2-7,.,.,TGTGCCAGCAGTTCTTACGTCGGGGTCTCCTACGAGCAGTACTTC,CASSSYVGVSYEQYF
TRBV7-9,TRBJ1-1,.,.,TGTGCCAGCAGCTTAGTACAGGGAGACACTGAAGCTTTCTTT,CASSLVQGDTEAFF
TRBV27,TRBJ2-7,.,few,TGTGCCAGCGGTGGACAGTCCTACGAGCAGTACTTC,CASGGQSYEQYF
TRBV5-1,TRBJ2-1,TRBD2,.,TGCGCCAGCAGCCCGAACACCATTACTAGCGGGAAGTCCTACAATGAGCAGTTCTTC,CASSPNTITSGKSYNEQFF
TRBV6-1,TRBJ2-7,TRBD2,.,TGTGCCAGCAGTGTCTTTAGCGGGAACGAGCAGTACTTC,CASSVFSGNEQYF
TRBV6-1,TRBJ1-5,.,.,TGTGCCAGCAGTGAAATTTGGACAGCGAGACAGCCCCAGCATTTT,CASSEIWTARQPQHF
TRBV11-3,TRBJ1-5,.,.,TGTGCCAGCAGCTCCGACAGATATAGCAATCAGCCCCAGCATTTT,CASSSDRYSNQPQHF
TRBV6-1,TRBJ2-5,.,.,TGTGCCAGCAGTGAAGGGAAATTAGGGGACCAAGAGACCCAGTACTTC,CASSEGKLGDQETQYF
TRBV18,TRBJ1-5,.,.,TGTGCCAGCTCACCGGCAGGAGGCCACCAGCCCCAGCATTTT,CASSPAGGHQPQHF
TRBV4-2,TRBJ1-5,TRBD1,medium-sized,TGTGCCAGCAGCCAACACGACAGGGCTGAACAGCCCCAGCATTTT,CASSQHDRAEQPQHF
TRBV5-6,TRBJ1-4,.,.,TGTGCCAGCAGCTTGGCAGGTGGGGGCAGTAATGAAAAACTGTTTTTT,CASSLAGGGSNEKLFF
TRBV27,TRBJ2-5,TRBD1,.,TGTGCCAGCAGTTTATATTGGACAGGTCAAGAGACCCAGTACTTC,CASSLYWTGQETQYF
TRBV10-2,TRBJ1-2,.,medium-sized,TGCGCCAGCAGTGAGGGGAGGATAGCTAACTATGGCTACACCTTC,CASSEGRIANYGYTF
TRBV7-9,TRBJ2-1,TRBD2,.,TGTGCCAGCAGCTCCTCCGGGACTAGCGGGGGGAATGAGCAGTTCTTC,CASSSSGTSGGNEQFF
TRBV28,TRBJ2-1,TRBD2,.,TGTGCCAGCAGTCTGAATAGCGGGAGCCGGTACAATGAGCAGTTCTTC,CASSLNSGSRYNEQFF
TRBV6-1,TRBJ2-5,.,.,TGTGCCAGCATAAGCGGGTGGGCCCAGTACTTC,CASISGWAQYF
TRBV18,TRBJ2-5,.,.,TGTGCCAGCTCACCTGTCTTGGGCCGAGAGACCCAGTACTTC,CASSPVLGRETQYF
TRBV28,TRBJ2-1,TRBD1,.,TGTGCCAGCAGTTCCCGACAGGGTACGGCCTACAATGAGCAGTTCTTC,CASSSRQGTAYNEQFF
TRBV5-1,TRBJ1-1,TRBD1,.,TGCGCCAGCAGCCTCCCGGGACAGGGTCAATCGAACACTGAAGCTTTCTTT,CASSLPGQGQSNTEAFF
TRBV18,TRBJ2-1,TRBD2,.,TGTGCCAGCTCACCGGGACTAGCCTACAATGAGCAGTTCTTC,CASSPGLAYNEQFF
TRBV7-9,TRBJ2-3,.,.,TGTGCCAGCAGCTCGTCCGGGAGCCGAACAGATACGCAGTATTTT,CASSSSGSRTDTQYF
TRBV5-1,TRBJ1-1,TRBD1,once,TGCGCCAGCAGCTCGGACAGGGAAGCCTACACTGAAGCTTTCTTT,CASSSDREAYTEAFF
TRBV27,TRBJ1-2,TRBD1,.,TGTGCCAGCAGTTCGGACAGGGGCGACTATGGCTACACCTTC,CASSSDRGDYGYTF
TRBV6-5,TRBJ2-6,.,once,TGTGCCAGCAATCGGGGGGCCGCTGGGGCCAACGTCCTGACTTTC,CASNRGAAGANVLTF
TRBV7-9,TRBJ1-4,TRBD1,.,TGTGCCAGCAGCCAACTCCGGGACAGGGGTAATGAAAAACTGTTTTTT,CASSQLRDRGNEKLFF
TRBV9,TRBJ2-7,.,once,TGTGCCAGCAGCTCGCGGGCAGGGGCCTCCTACGAGCAGTACTTC,CASSSRAGASYEQYF
TRBV6-4,TRBJ2-4,TRBD2,.,TGTGCCAGCAGTAGGGAAGCGGGGGTTGCCAAAAACATTCAGTACTTC,CASSREAGVAKNIQYF
TRBV19,TRBJ1-5,TRBD1,.,TGTGCCAGTACCATCGGGCCGGGACAGGGGCTCAGTAGCAATCAGCCCCAGCATTTT,CASTIGPGQGLSSNQPQHF
TRBV5-6,TRBJ1-1,TRBD1,once,TGTGCCAGCAGCCGGTTGGGACAGGGGGGTACTGAAGCTTTCTTT,CASSRLGQGGTEAFF
TRBV10-2,TRBJ2-1,TRBD2,.,TGCGCCACCCTAGCGGGAAAGGGTTACAATGAGCAGTTCTTC,CATLAGKGYNEQFF
TRBV2,TRBJ1-2,.,.,TGTGCCAGCACTAATGGGACACTTACTAACTATGGCTACACCTTC,CASTNGTLTNYGYTF
TRBV15,TRBJ1-5,.,.,TGTGCCACCACCTCACCGGCCAGCGGTAGCAATCAGCCCCAGCATTTT,CATTSPASGSNQPQHF
TRBV28,TRBJ2-2,TRBD2,.,TGTGCCGTTGGGACTAGCGGGAGGGCCGGGGAGCTGTTTTTT,CAVGTSGRAGELFF
TRBV5-1,TRBJ2-7,.,.,TGCGCCAGCAGCCAAGGGGACAACTCCTACGAGCAGTACTTC,CASSQGDNSYEQYF
TRBV2,TRBJ1-2,.,.,TGTGCCAGCAGTGCCGACAGGACCACCCGGAGGGGCTACACCTTC,CASSADRTTRRGYTF
TRBV12-5,TRBJ2-1,TRBD1,.,TGTGCTAGTGGTTTGGGGGACAGGCAGTTCTTC,CASGLGDRQFF
TRBV11-2,TRBJ2-2,TRBD2,.,TGTGCCAGCAGCTTAGGGCGGGGGGTTGACACCGGGGAGCTGTTTTTT,CASSLGRGVDTGELFF
TRBV19,TRBJ1-1,TRBD1,.,TGTGCCAGTATCCCCCACAGGGGTGGTAACACTGAAGCTTTCTTT,CASIPHRGGNTEAFF
TRBV6-1,TRBJ1-1,TRBD1,.,TGTGCCAGCAGTGAAGCTCCAGGGGGGAACACTGAAGCTTTCTTT,CASSEAPGGNTEAFF
TRBV20-1,TRBJ1-1,.,.,TGCAGGACTGGGACACCTGAAGCTTTCTTT,CRTGTPEAFF
TRBV30,TRBJ1-1,.,.,TGTGCCTGGAGGATCGTCAGGGGGAACACTGAAGCTTTCTTT,CAWRIVRGNTEAFF
TRBV5-1,TRBJ1-1,TRBD1,.,TGCGCCAGCAGCTTGACCTGGACAGGGAACACTGAAGCTTTCTTT,CASSLTWTGNTEAFF
TRBV19,TRBJ2-3,.,.,TGTGCCAGTAGTGCTCAGGTAGATACGCAGTATTTT,CASSAQVDTQYF
TRBV30,TRBJ2-1,TRBD2,.,TGTGCCTCCGACGGGACTAGCGGCTCCTACAATGAGCAGTTCTTC,CASDGTSGSYNEQFF
TRBV9,TRBJ2-5,TRBD1,.,TGTGCCAGCAGCGGTTCCGGGACAGGGGGCGGGGAGACCCAGTACTTC,CASSGSGTGGGETQYF
TRBV27,TRBJ1-6,.,.,TGTGCCAGCAGTTTACCCACGGGACGGGGGGGAAATTCACCCCTCCACTTT,CASSLPTGRGGNSPLHF
TRBV14,TRBJ2-3,.,.,TGTGCCAGCAGCCAGGGTCCTGGGCCAGATACGCAGTATTTT,CASSQGPGPDTQYF
TRBV15,TRBJ1-4,.,.,TGTGCCACCAGCAGAGATAGGCAGAGCGATGAAAAACTGTTTTTT,CATSRDRQSDEKLFF
TRBV5-1,TRBJ1-4,.,.,TGCGCCAGCAGCTTGGACAGCAGGAATGAAAAACTGTTTTTT,CASSLDSRNEKLFF
TRBV4-1,TRBJ2-3,TRBD1,.,TGCGCCAGCAGAAAGTTCGGGACAGGGGCAGATACGCAGTATTTT,CASRKFGTGADTQYF
TRBV10-1,TRBJ2-1,.,.,TGCGCCAGCAAAGACAGTTACAATGAGCAGTTCTTC,CASKDSYNEQFF
TRBV6-7,TRBJ2-5,.,.,TGTGCCAGCAGTTCAAATCAGACGACACTCCAAGAGACCCAGTACTTC,CASSSNQTTLQETQYF
TRBV27,TRBJ2-7,TRBD1,.,TGTGCCAGCAGTCTTACAGGGGCCTACGAGCAGTACTTC,CASSLTGAYEQYF
TRBV15,TRBJ2-3,.,.,TGTGCCATCAATGGGTTAGCTGGCACAGATACGCAGTATTTT,CAINGLAGTDTQYF
TRBV19,TRBJ1-5,TRBD1,.,TGTGCCAGTAGTTTACAGGGGATAGGTAGCAATCAGCCCCAGCATTTT,CASSLQGIGSNQPQHF
TRBV7-8,TRBJ1-1,.,.,TGTGCCAGCAGCCGCGTCGGGAACACTGAAGCTTTCTTT,CASSRVGNTEAFF
TRBV5-1,TRBJ2-2,TRBD2,.,TGCGCCAGCGGGGGAGCGGGAGATGTCGCCGGGGAGCTGTTTTTT,CASGGAGDVAGELFF
TRBV30,TRBJ1-2,TRBD1,.,TGTGCCCGCGACGGACAGGGGTACACCCATGGCTACACCTTC,CARDGQGYTHGYTF